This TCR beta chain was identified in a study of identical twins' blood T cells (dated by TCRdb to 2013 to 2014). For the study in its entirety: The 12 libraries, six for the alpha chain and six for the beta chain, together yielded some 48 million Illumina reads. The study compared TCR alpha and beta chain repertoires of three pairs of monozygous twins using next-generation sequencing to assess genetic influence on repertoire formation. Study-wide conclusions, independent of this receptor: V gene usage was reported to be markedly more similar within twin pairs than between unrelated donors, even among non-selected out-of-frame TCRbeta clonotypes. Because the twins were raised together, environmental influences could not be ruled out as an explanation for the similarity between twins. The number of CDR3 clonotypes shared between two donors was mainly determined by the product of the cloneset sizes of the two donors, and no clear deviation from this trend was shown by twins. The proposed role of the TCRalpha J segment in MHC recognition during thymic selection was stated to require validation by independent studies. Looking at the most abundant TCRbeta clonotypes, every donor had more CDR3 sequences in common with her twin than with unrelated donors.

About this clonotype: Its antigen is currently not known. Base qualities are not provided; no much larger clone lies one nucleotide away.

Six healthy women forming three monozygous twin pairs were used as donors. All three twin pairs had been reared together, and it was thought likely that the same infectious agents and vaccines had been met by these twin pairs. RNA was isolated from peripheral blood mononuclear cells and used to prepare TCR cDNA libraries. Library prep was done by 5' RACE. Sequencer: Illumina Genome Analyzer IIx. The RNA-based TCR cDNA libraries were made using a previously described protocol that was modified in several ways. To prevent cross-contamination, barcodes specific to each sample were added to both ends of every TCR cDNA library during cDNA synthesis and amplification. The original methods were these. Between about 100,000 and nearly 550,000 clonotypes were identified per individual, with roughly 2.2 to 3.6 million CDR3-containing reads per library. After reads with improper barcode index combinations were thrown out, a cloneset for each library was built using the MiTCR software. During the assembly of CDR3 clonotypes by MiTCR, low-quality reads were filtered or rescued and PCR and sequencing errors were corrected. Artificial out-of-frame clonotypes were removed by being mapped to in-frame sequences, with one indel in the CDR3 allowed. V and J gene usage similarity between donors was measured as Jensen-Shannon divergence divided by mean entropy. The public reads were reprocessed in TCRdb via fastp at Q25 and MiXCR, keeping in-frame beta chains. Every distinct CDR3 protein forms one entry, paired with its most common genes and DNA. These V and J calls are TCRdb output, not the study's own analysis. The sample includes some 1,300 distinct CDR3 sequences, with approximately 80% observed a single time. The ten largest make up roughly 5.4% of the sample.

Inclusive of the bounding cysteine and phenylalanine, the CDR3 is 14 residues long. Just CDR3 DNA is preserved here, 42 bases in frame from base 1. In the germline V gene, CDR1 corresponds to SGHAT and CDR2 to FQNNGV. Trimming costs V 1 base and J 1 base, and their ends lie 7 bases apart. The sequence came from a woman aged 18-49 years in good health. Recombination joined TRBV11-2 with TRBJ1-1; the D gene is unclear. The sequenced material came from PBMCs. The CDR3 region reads CASSLVFRNTEAFF. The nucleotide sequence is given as TGTGCCAGCAGCTTAGTTTTTCGGAACACTGAAGCTTTCTTT.